This TCR beta chain derives from a study of T cell responses to AZD1222 COVID-19 vaccine. Study details: Whether given at about 4 or about 12 weeks, second doses were pooled. General study points: Only after the peak T cell response were repertoires sampled. Spike-specific TCRs gained breadth and depth after people received two AZD1222 doses. Donors were chiefly white British, with a greater number of females, and clonal diversity was perhaps underestimated.

This table comes from immunoSEQ multiplex PCR, and its TCRdb copy is limited to in-frame clones, with some not included. The sample shows 100,000 to 140,000 clones, roughly 90% of them seen only once. With respect to this clone: The antigen remains undetermined.

This CDR3 comprises 16 residues. Sequencing was performed on peripheral blood, taken on day 0 of AZD1222 vaccination. The clonotype originates from an adult in good health. The V gene is TRBV21-1, the J gene TRBJ1-6; TRBD1 is taken as the D call from the table, unchecked against the DNA. TRBV21-1 counts as a pseudogene. The CDR3 is CASSANRAVNNSPLHF. The CDR3 bases are TGTGCCAGCAGCGCAAACAGGGCGGTTAATAATTCACCCCTCCACTTT.